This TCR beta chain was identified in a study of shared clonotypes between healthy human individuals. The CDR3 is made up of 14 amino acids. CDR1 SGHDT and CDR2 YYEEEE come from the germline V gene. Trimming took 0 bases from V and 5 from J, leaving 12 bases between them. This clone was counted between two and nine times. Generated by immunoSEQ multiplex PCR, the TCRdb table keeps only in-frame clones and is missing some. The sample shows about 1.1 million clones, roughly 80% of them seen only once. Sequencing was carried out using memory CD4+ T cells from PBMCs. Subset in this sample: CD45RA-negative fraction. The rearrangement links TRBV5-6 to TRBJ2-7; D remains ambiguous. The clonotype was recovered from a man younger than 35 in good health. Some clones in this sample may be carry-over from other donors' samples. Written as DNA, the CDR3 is TGTGCCAGCAGCTTGGGTCGCCCCAGGAACGAGCAGTACTTC. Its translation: CASSLGRPRNEQYF.